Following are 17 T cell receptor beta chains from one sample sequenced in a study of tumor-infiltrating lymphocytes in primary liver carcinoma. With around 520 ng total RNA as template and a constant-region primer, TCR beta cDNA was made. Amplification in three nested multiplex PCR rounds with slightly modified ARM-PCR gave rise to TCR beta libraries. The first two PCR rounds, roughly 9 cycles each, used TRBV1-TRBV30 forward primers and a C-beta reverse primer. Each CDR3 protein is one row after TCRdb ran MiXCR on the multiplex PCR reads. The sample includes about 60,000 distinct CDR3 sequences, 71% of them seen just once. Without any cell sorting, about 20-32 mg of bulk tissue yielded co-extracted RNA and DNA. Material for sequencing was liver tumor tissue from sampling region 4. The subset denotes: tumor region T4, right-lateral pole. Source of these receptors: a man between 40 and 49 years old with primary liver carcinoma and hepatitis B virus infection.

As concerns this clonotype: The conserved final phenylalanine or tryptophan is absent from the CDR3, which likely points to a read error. Written as DNA, the CDR3 is TGTGCCAGCAGTTACGGGGGGGCGGACACTGAAGCTTTCTCT. This encodes CASSYGGADTEAFS. The chain links TRBV6-5 to TRBJ1-1; a possible D gene is TRBD1 (6 bases). This CDR3 spans 14 amino acids. From germline, CDR1 is MNHEY and CDR2 SVGAGI. Between the trimmed V and J ends, which lost 2 bases and 3 bases, there was a span of 10 bases.

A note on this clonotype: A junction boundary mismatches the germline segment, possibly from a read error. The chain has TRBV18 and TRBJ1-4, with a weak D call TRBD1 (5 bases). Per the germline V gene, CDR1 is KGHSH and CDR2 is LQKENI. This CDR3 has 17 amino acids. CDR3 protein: CASSPTWDGKNSEKLFF. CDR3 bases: TGTGCCAGCTCACCGACCTGGGACGGAAAAAATAGTGAAAAACTGTTTTTC.

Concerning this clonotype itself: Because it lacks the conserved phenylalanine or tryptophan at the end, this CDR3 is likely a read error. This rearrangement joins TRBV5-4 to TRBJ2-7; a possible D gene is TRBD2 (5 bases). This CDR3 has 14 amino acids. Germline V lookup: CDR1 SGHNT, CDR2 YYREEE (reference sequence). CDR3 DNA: TGTGCCAGTAGCTTGGATCCGGGATACCGCGAGCAGTACTTA. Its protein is CASSLDPGYREQYL.

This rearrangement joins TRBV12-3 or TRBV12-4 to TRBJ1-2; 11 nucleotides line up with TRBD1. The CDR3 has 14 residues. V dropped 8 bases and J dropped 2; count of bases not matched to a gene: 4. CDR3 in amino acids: CASLGQGANYGYTF. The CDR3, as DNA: TGTGCCAGCCTCGGACAGGGGGCAAACTATGGCTACACCTTC.

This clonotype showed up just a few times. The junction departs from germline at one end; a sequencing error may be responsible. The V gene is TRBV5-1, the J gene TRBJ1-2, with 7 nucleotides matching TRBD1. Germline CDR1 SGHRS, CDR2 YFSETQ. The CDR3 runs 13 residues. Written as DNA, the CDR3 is TGCCCCAGCAGCGACAGGGTGGACTATGGCTACACATTC. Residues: CPSSDRVDYGYTF. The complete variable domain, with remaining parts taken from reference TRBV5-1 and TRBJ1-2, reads KAGVTQTPRYLIKTRGQQVTLSCSPISGHRSVSWYQQTPGQGLQFLFEYFSETQRNKGNFPGRFSGRQFSNSRSEMNVSTLELGDSALYLCPSSDRVDYGYTFGSGTRLTVV.

The DNA for the CDR3 is TGCGCCAGCAGCCAGAGTCCTGGTCTCAGTGAGCAGTTCTTC. Its protein is CASSQSPGLSEQFF. The chain couples TRBV5-1 to TRBJ2-1; D is unresolved. Deletions cut 4 bases from V and 9 bases from J, with 17 bases between. This CDR3 contains 14 residues. Germline V gene data show CDR1 as SGHRS and CDR2 as YFSETQ.

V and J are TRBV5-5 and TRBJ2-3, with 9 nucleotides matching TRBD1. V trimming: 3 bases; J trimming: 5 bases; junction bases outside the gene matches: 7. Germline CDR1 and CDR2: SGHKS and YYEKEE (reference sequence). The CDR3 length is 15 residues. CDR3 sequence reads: CASSSGDREGDTQYF. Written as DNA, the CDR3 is TGTGCCAGCAGCTCGGGGGACAGGGAAGGAGATACGCAGTATTTT.

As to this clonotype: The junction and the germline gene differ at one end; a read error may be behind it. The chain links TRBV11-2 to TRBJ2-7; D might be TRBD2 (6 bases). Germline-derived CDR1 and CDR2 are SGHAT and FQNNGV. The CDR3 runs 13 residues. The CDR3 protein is CAGRFGGASEHYF. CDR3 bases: TGTGCCGGCAGATTCGGAGGGGCTAGCGAGCACTACTTC.

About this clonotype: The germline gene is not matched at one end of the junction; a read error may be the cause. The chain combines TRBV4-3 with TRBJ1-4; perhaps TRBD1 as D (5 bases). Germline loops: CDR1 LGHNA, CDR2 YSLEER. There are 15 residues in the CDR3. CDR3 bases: TGCGCCAGCAGCCTAGATACAGGCGTTAATGAAAAACTGGTTTTT. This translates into CASSLDTGVNEKLVF.

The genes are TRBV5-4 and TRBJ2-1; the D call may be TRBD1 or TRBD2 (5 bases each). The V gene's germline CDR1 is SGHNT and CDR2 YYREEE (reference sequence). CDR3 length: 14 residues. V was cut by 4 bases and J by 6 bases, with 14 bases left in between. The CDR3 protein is CASSLRDPTNEQFF. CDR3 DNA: TGTGCCAGCAGCCTCCGGGACCCTACCAATGAGCAGTTCTTC.

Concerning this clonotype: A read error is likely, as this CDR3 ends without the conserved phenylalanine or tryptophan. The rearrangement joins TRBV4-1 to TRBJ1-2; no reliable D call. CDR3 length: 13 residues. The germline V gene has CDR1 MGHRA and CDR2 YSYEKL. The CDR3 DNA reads TGCGCCAGCAGCGAGACATCTAACTATGGTTACACCCTC. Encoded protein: CASSETSNYGYTL.

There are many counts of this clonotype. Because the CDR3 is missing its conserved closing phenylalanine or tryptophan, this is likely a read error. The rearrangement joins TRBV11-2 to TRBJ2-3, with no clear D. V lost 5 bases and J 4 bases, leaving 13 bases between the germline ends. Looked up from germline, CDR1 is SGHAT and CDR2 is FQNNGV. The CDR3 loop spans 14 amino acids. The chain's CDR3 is CASSPPGRADTQYL. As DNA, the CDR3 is TGTGCCAGCAGCCCCCCGGGCCGGGCAGATACGCAGTATCTT.

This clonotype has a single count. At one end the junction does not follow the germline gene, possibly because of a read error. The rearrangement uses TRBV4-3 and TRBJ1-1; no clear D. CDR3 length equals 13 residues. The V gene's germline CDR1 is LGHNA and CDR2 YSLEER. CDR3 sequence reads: CASIQKRNTEAFF. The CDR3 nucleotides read TGCGCCAGCATCCAAAAACGTAACACTGAAGCTTTCTTT.

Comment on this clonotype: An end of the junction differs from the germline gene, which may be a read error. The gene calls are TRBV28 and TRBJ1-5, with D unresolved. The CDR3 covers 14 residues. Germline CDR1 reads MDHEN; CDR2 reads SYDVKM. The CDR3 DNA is TGTGCCAGCACCCGTCATGGCCTCCATCAGGCCCAGCATTTT. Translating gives CASTRHGLHQAQHF.

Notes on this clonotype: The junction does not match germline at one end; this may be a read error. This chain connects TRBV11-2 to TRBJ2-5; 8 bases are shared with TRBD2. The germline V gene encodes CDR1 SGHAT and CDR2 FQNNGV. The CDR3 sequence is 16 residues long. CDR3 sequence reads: CVSSQTPGGGRETQYF. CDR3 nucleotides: TGTGTCAGTAGCCAAACTCCTGGCGGGGGGAGAGAGACCCAGTATTTC.

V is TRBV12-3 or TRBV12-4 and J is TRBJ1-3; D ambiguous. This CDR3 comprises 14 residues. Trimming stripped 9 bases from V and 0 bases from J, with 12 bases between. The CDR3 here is CASTRRDSGNTIYF. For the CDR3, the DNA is TGTGCCAGTACAAGGCGCGACTCTGGAAACACCATATATTTT.

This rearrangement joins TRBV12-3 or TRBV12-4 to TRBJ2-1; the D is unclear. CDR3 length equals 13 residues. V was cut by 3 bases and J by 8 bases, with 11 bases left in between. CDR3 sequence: CASSFRRSDEQFF. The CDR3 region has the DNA TGTGCCAGCAGTTTCCGTCGGTCGGATGAGCAGTTCTTC.